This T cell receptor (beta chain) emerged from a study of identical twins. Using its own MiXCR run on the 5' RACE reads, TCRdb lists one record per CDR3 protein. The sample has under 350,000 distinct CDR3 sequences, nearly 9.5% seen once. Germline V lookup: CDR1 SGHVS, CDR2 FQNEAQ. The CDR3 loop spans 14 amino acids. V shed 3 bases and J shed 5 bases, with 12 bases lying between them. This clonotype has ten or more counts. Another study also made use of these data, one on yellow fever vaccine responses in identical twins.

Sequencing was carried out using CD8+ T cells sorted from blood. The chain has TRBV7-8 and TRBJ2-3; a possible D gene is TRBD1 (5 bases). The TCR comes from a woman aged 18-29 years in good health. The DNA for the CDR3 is TGTGCCAGCAGCTTGGACAACCAGGAAGATACGCAGTATTTT. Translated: CASSLDNQEDTQYF. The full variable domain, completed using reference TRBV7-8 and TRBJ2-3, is GAGVSQSPRYKVAKRGQDVALRCDPISGHVSLFWYQQALGQGPEFLTYFQNEAQLDKSGLPSDRFFAERPEGSVSTLKIQRTQQEDSAVYLCASSLDNQEDTQYFGPGTRLTVL.